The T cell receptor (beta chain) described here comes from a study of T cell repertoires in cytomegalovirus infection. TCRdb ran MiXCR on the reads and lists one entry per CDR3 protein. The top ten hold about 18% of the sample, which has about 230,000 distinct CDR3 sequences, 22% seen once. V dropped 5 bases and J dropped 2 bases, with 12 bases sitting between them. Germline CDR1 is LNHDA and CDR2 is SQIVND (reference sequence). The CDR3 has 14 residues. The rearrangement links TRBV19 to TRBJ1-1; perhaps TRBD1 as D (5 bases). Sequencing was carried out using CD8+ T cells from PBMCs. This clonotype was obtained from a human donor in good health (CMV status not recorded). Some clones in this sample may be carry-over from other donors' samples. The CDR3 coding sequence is TGTGCCAGTAGTGACAGTTCCTCAAACACTGAAGCTTTCTTT. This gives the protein CASSDSSSNTEAFF.